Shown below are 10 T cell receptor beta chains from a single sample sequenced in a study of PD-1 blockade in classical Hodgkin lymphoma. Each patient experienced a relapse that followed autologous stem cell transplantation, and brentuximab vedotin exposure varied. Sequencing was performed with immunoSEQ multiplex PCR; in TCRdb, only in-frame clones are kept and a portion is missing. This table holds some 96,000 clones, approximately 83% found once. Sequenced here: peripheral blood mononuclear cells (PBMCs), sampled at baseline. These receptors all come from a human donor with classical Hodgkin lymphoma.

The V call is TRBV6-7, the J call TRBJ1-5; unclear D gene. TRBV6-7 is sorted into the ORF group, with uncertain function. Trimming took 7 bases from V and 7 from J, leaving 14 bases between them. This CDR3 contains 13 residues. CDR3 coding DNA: TGTGCCAGCACCTCAAAGGGCGGCCAGCCCCAGCATTTT. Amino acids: CASTSKGGQPQHF.

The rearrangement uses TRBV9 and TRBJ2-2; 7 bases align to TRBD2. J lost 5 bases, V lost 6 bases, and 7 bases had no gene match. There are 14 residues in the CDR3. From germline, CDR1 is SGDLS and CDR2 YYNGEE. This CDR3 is CASMRQGGTGELFF. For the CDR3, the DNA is TGTGCCAGCATGCGGCAGGGAGGGACCGGGGAGCTGTTTTTT.

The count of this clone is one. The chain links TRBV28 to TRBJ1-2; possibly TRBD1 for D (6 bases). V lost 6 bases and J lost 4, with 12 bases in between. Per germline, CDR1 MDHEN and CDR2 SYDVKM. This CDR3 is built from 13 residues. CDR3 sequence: CASSGQTVYGYTF. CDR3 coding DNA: TGTGCCAGCAGCGGACAGACGGTCTATGGCTACACCTTC.

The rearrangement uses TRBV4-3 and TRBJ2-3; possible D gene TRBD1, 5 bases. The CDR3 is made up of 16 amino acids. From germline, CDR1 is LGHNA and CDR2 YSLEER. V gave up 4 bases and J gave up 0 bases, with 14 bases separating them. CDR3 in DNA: TGCGCCAGCAGCCCGCAGGGCCAGCCTAGCACAGATACGCAGTATTTT. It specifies CASSPQGQPSTDTQYF.

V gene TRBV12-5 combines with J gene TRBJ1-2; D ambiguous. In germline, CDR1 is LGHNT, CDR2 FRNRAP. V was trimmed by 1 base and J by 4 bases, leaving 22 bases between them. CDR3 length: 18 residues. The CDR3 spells CASGLATTAGETIYGYTF. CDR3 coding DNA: TGTGCTAGTGGTTTGGCAACTACGGCAGGAGAAACTATCTATGGCTACACCTTC.

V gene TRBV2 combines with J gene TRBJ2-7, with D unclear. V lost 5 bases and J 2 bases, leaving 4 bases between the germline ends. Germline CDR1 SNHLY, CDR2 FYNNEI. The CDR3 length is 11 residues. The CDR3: CASSTPYEQYF. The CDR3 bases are TGTGCCAGCAGTACCCCCTACGAGCAGTACTTC. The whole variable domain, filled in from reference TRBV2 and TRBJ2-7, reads EPEVTQTPSHQVTQMGQEVILRCVPISNHLYFYWYRQILGQKVEFLVSFYNNEISEKSEIFDDQFSVERPDGSNFTLKIRSTKLEDSAMYFCASSTPYEQYFGPGTRLTVT.

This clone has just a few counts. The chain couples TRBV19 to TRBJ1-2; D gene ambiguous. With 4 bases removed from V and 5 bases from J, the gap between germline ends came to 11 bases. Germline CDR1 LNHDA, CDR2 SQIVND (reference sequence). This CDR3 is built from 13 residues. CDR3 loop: CASSNTATYGYTF. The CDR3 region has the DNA TGTGCCAGTAGTAATACAGCTACATATGGCTACACCTTC.

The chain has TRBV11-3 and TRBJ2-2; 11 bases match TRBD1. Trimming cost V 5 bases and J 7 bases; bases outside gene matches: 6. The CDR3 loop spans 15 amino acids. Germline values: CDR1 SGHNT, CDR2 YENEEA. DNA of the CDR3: TGTGCCAGCAGCCCCGGACAGGGGGCGGGCGGGGAGCTGTTTTTT. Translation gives CASSPGQGAGGELFF.

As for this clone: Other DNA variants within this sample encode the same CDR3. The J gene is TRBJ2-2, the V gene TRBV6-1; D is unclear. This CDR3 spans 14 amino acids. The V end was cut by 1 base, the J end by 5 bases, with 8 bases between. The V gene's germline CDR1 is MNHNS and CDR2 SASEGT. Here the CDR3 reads CASSEGVSTGELFF. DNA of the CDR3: TGTGCCAGCAGTGAAGGGGTGTCGACCGGGGAGCTGTTTTTT.

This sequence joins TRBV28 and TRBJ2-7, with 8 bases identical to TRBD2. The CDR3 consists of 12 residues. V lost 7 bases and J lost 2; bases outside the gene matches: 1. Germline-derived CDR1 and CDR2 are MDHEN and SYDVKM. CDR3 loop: CASTSGPYEQYF. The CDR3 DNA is TGTGCCAGCACTAGCGGGCCCTACGAGCAGTACTTC.